These 20 T cell receptor beta chains originate from one sample sequenced in a study of shared clonotypes between healthy human individuals. The table came from immunoSEQ multiplex PCR; TCRdb's copy has only in-frame clones and leaves some out. The sample yields a few million clones, 90% to 95% seen once. The sample was naive CD4+ T cells from PBMCs. The subset was: CD45RA+ positively selected. The receptors stem from a man younger than 30 in good health. Some clones in this sample may be carry-over from other donors' samples.

This clone showed up just once. The chain carries TRBV6-5 and TRBJ2-2; D remains ambiguous. This CDR3 region has 14 residues. Deletions cut 2 bases from V and 6 bases from J, with 10 bases between. Germline CDR1 and CDR2: MNHEY and SVGAGI. The CDR3, as DNA: TGTGCCAGCAGTTACCTTACCCTGGCCGGGGAGCTGTTTTTT. Protein: CASSYLTLAGELFF.

The rearrangement joins TRBV5-6 to TRBJ2-7; no definite D call. Germline CDR1 reads SGHDT; CDR2 reads YYEEEE. This CDR3 has 11 amino acids. Trimming left V 4 bases short and J 5 bases short, with 7 bases between. The CDR3 is CASSATDEQYF. In DNA form, the CDR3 reads TGTGCCAGCAGCGCGACGGACGAGCAGTACTTC.

This clone has only a few counts. The rearrangement joins TRBV7-9 to TRBJ1-1; no reliable D call. CDR3 length: 12 residues. V was trimmed by 5 bases and J by 3 bases, leaving 7 bases between them. CDR1 is SEHNR, CDR2 FQNEAQ, per germline (reference sequence). The CDR3 here is CASSPWDTEAFF. DNA for the CDR3: TGTGCCAGCAGCCCCTGGGACACTGAAGCTTTCTTT. Looking up the rest from reference TRBV7-9 and TRBJ1-1 gives the full variable domain: DTGVSQNPRHKITKRGQNVTFRCDPISEHNRLYWYRQTLGQGPEFLTYFQNEAQLEKSRLLSDRFSAERPKGSFSTLEIQRTEQGDSAMYLCASSPWDTEAFFGQGTRLTVV.

The gene calls are TRBV11-2 and TRBJ2-5; perhaps TRBD2 as D (6 bases). The V gene's germline CDR1 is SGHAT and CDR2 FQNNGV. The CDR3 extends over 16 amino acids. V lost 7 bases to trimming and J lost 1 base, with 19 bases between them. The CDR3 DNA reads as TGTGCCAGCACCCCCGCTAGCGCGGCCCTCCAAGAGACCCAGTACTTC. Amino acid sequence: CASTPASAALQETQYF.

The rearrangement links TRBV18 to TRBJ2-1; D may be TRBD2 (6 bases). Germline V CDR1 and CDR2: KGHSH, LQKENI. This CDR3 contains 14 residues. V lost 2 bases and J lost 7, with 12 bases in between. CDR3 residues: CASSPGGNRNEQFF. Written as DNA, the CDR3 is TGTGCCAGCTCACCAGGGGGGAATAGAAATGAGCAGTTCTTC.

This clone was seen just once. The chain recombines TRBV29-1 with TRBJ1-2, with D maybe TRBD1 (6 bases). This CDR3 spans 12 amino acids. Trimming stripped 7 bases from V and 6 bases from J, with 15 bases between. From germline, CDR1 is SQVTM and CDR2 ANQGSEA. In nucleotides, the CDR3 is TGCAGCGCCTCAAGCGGGGGGCATGGCTACACCTTC. This gives the protein CSASSGGHGYTF. The full variable domain, rest sourced from reference TRBV29-1 and TRBJ1-2, is SAVISQKPSRDICQRGTSLTIQCQVDSQVTMMFWYRQQPGQSLTLIATANQGSEATYESGFVIDKFPISRPNLTFSTLTVSNMSPEDSSIYLCSASSGGHGYTFGSGTRLTVV.

The chain joins TRBV6-1 to TRBJ2-2, with 11 nucleotides matching TRBD2. V was pared by 7 bases and J by 2 bases, with 3 bases of the junction left unmatched. CDR3 size: 15 residues. Germline CDR1 reads MNHNS; CDR2 reads SASEGT. The CDR3 DNA sequence: TGTGCCAGCATACTAGCGGGAGATAACACCGGGGAGCTGTTTTTT. Translation gives CASILAGDNTGELFF.

The chain carries TRBV28 and TRBJ2-5; the D gene is possibly TRBD2 (5 bases). There are 15 residues in the CDR3. Germline lookup yields CDR1 MDHEN and CDR2 SYDVKM. V was pared by 2 bases and J by 5 bases, with 15 bases between. CDR3 nucleotides: TGTGCCAGCAGTTTAAGGGCTAGATGGAGGGAGACCCAGTACTTC. This encodes CASSLRARWRETQYF.

The V and J genes are TRBV7-8 and TRBJ2-1; D is possibly TRBD1 (5 bases). This CDR3 has 17 amino acids. Per germline, CDR1 SGHVS and CDR2 FQNEAQ. Trimming removed 1 base at V and 9 bases at J, with 22 bases between. The CDR3, as DNA: TGTGCCAGCAGCTTAGGGGCAGGGCAGGGAAAGTTTGGTGAGCAGTTCTTC. This translates into CASSLGAGQGKFGEQFF.

V gene TRBV19 combines with J gene TRBJ1-2; D remains unclear. This CDR3 has 12 residues. Looked up from germline, CDR1 is LNHDA and CDR2 is SQIVND (reference sequence). Trimming took off 4 bases at V and 2 bases at J, with 5 bases between the two ends. This chain's CDR3 is CASSTENYGYTF. In DNA form, the CDR3 reads TGTGCCAGTAGTACGGAGAACTATGGCTACACCTTC.

Here the CDR3 reads CASINRATEKLFF. The CDR3 coding sequence is TGTGCCAGCATTAACAGGGCTACTGAAAAACTGTTTTTT. V and J are TRBV28 and TRBJ1-4; possible D gene TRBD1, 6 bases. V lost 7 bases, J lost 7 bases, and 13 bases lay in between. The germline V gene has CDR1 MDHEN and CDR2 SYDVKM. This CDR3 comprises 13 residues.

Concerning this clone itself: Other DNA sequences from this sample encode an identical CDR3 as well. The DNA for the CDR3 is TGTGCCAGCAGCGTTACAGGGCAGAACTATGGCTACACCTTC. Protein sequence: CASSVTGQNYGYTF. This sequence joins TRBV9 and TRBJ1-2; possible D gene TRBD1, 6 bases. Trimming removed 2 bases from V and 2 bases from J, with 10 bases in between. CDR3 length: 14 amino acids. Germline CDR1 and CDR2: SGDLS and YYNGEE. Variable domain in full (rest from reference TRBV9 and TRBJ1-2): DSGVTQTPKHLITATGQRVTLRCSPRSGDLSVYWYQQSLDQGLQFLIQYYNGEERAKGNILERFSAQQFPDLHSELNLSSLELGDSALYFCASSVTGQNYGYTFGSGTRLTVV.

This sequence joins TRBV5-1 and TRBJ2-7, with TRBD2 identical over 8 bases. The CDR3 contains 18 residues. CDR1 and CDR2 (germline): SGHRS, YFSETQ. The ends lost 3 bases at V and 4 bases at J; junction bases unmatched: 18. This CDR3 reads CASSSGLGGSELGYEQYF. As DNA, the CDR3 is TGCGCCAGCAGCTCGGGACTAGGAGGATCAGAATTGGGGTACGAGCAGTACTTC.

The chain combines TRBV28 with TRBJ2-3; 8 positions agree with TRBD2. The germline gives CDR1 MDHEN, CDR2 SYDVKM. V lost 5 bases, J lost 4 bases, and 11 bases stayed unmatched. The length of the CDR3 is 16 residues. CDR3 DNA sequence: TGTGCCAGCAGTAAGCCCTCAGGCGGGGGGCCAGATACGCAGTATTTT. It is translated as CASSKPSGGGPDTQYF.

The V call is TRBV6-6, the J call TRBJ2-2, with TRBD2 as a possible D gene (5 bases). Germline V CDR1 and CDR2: MNHNY, SVGAGI (reference sequence). Trimming shortened V by 4 bases and J by 8 bases, and 17 bases separated the two germline ends. The CDR3 runs 15 residues. CDR3 in amino acids: CASSSPDFVKGELFF. CDR3 in DNA: TGTGCCAGCAGTTCGCCGGACTTCGTCAAAGGGGAGCTGTTTTTT.

The rearrangement joins TRBV19 to TRBJ1-2, with 10 bases fitting TRBD1. This CDR3 region has 15 residues. Germline trimming cut 7 bases from V and 1 base from J; bases unmatched to any gene: 6. Germline V CDR1 and CDR2: LNHDA, SQIVND (reference sequence). The CDR3 nucleotides are TGTGCCAGTACCAGACAGGGGGCGGATAACTATGGCTACACCTTC. Residues: CASTRQGADNYGYTF.

This clone came up once. J is TRBJ2-3 and V is TRBV7-3; possible D gene TRBD2, 7 bases. Germline CDR1 SGHTA, CDR2 FQGTGA. V gave up 2 bases and J gave up 3 bases, with 15 bases separating them. This CDR3 is built from 16 residues. The CDR3 nucleotides are TGTGCCAGCAGCTTAGATCCGGCGGGGGCAACAGATACGCAGTATTTT. It codes for CASSLDPAGATDTQYF. The full variable domain, in which reference TRBV7-3 and TRBJ2-3 provide the parts outside the CDR3, is GAGVSQTPSNKVTEKGKYVELRCDPISGHTALYWYRQSLGQGPEFLIYFQGTGAADDSGLPNDRFFAVRPEGSVSTLKIQRTERGDSAVYLCASSLDPAGATDTQYFGPGTRLTVL.

V is TRBV5-1 and J is TRBJ2-3, with D perhaps matching TRBD1 (5 bases). This CDR3 comprises 14 residues. Trimming pared 0 bases from V and 6 bases from J, leaving 11 bases between. Per germline, CDR1 SGHRS and CDR2 YFSETQ. The CDR3 DNA reads TGCGCCAGCAGCTTGGCACAGGTTGCGGATACGCAGTATTTT. It yields the protein CASSLAQVADTQYF.

V gene TRBV4-1 combines with J gene TRBJ1-4, with TRBD1 as a possible D gene (5 bases). CDR3 length: 15 residues. V shed 4 bases and J shed 2 bases, with 11 bases lying between them. From germline, CDR1 is MGHRA and CDR2 YSYEKL. CDR3 sequence: CASSRTGATNEKLFF. The DNA of the CDR3 is TGCGCCAGCAGCCGTACAGGTGCGACTAATGAAAAACTGTTTTTT.

On this clone itself: Different DNA sequences within this sample yield the same CDR3. The V and J genes are TRBV5-4 and TRBJ2-2, with a weak D call TRBD1 (6 bases). CDR3 length: 15 amino acids. Trimming left V 0 bases short and J 2 bases short, with 8 bases between. Germline lookup yields CDR1 SGHNT and CDR2 YYREEE (reference sequence). The CDR3 region is CASSLGGRNTGELFF. The CDR3, as DNA: TGTGCCAGCAGCTTGGGGGGGCGAAACACCGGGGAGCTGTTTTTT.